The clone carrying this TCR beta chain was recorded once. Germline CDR1 and CDR2: MGHRA and YSYEKL. The CDR3 has 13 residues. V was clipped by 4 bases and J by 4 bases, with 10 bases between them. TCRdb re-called the PCR reads via MiXCR. Altogether 20,000 to 25,000 clones are present, approximately 16% being singletons, with the ten largest covering more than 9%. There were no patients who had received any treatment before thyroid surgery. The sample belongs to a study of metastatic and nonmetastatic thyroid tumors. Study-level information: Where malignant and benign thyroid patients were concerned, repertoires were compared across blood and tumor or nodule tissue.

This chain links TRBV4-1 with TRBJ1-2; D is possibly TRBD1 (6 bases). Specimen: tumor tissue. The sequence was collected from a female donor with papillary thyroid cancer or a benign thyroid nodule (not recorded which). Some clones in this sample may be carry-over from other donors' samples. In nucleotides, the CDR3 is TGCGCCAGCAGCCCAGAAGGGGGCTATGGCTACACCTTC. Protein sequence: CASSPEGGYGYTF.